The clone carrying this T cell receptor beta chain appeared a few times. Trimming removed 6 bases at V and 10 bases at J, with 19 bases between. Germline CDR1 reads ENHRY; CDR2 reads SYGVKD. CDR3 length: 15 amino acids. This record comes from a study of T-cell reconstitution after alpha-beta-depleted transplantation in children. This sample's TCRbeta library carried unique molecular identifier barcodes. Each CDR3 protein gets one entry after TCRdb re-called the PCR reads with MiXCR. This table has a few hundred thousand distinct CDR3 sequences, approximately 9.8% appearing once. Specimen: PBMCs from the stem cell graft donor, collected from the stem cell graft. The chain links TRBV10-3 to TRBJ1-6; maybe TRBD1 (6 bases). The TCR was taken from a human donor who donated a stem cell graft to a child with SCID. The CDR3 DNA follows: TGTGCCATCAGCGAGAGGGGGTGGATTATCTCACCCCTCCACTTT. Its protein product is CAISERGWIISPLHF.